The T cell receptor beta chain under discussion was sequenced for a study of Ad26.COV2.S vaccination and SARS-CoV-2 variants. Study results and limitations: Assessments of TCR breadth and depth may have underestimated the total T cell responses. Spike-specific TCR breadth ran higher among vaccine recipients than placebo recipients.

The germline V gene encodes CDR1 SSHAT and CDR2 FNYEAQ (reference sequence). This CDR3 contains 14 residues. The table came from immunoSEQ multiplex PCR; TCRdb's copy has only in-frame clones and leaves some out. In the table there are 300,000 to 500,000 clones, more than 85% of which are singletons. Treatment indicated: around 19 received Ad26.COV2.S at low or high dose, single or two shots; 5 received placebo; per-sample allocation not given. The samples were gathered on day 63 after the first injection of vaccine or placebo. Built on an Ad26 vector, the vaccine expressed Wuhan-strain SARS-CoV-2 spike. As to this clone: Its antigen is unidentified. The junction differs from germline at one of its ends, possibly a read error.

The sample was peripheral blood, taken in a trial of Ad26.COV2.S vaccine versus placebo. This receptor was obtained from a person between 18 and 60 years old who received the Ad26.COV2.S COVID-19 vaccine or a placebo. The rearrangement joins TRBV7-7 to TRBJ2-5; 11 bases align to TRBD2. In DNA form, the CDR3 reads TGTGCTAGCAGCTCCCTAGCGGGGGGCGAGACCCAGTACTTC. Translation: CASSSLAGGETQYF.